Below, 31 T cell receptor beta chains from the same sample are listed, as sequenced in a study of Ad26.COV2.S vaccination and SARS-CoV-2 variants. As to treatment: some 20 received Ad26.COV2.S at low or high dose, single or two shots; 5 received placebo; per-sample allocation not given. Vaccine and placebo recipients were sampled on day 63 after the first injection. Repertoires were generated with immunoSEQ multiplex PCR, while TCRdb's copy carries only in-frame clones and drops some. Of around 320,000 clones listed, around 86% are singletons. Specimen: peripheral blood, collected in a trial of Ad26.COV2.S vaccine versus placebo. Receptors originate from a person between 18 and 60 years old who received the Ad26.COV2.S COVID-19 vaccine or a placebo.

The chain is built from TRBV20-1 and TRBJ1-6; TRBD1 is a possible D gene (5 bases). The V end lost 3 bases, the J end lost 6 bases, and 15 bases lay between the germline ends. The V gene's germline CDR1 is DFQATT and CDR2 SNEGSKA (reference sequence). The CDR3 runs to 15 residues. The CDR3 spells CSASSTERGNSPLHF. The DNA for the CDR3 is TGCAGTGCTAGTTCGACGGAAAGGGGTAATTCACCCCTCCACTTT.

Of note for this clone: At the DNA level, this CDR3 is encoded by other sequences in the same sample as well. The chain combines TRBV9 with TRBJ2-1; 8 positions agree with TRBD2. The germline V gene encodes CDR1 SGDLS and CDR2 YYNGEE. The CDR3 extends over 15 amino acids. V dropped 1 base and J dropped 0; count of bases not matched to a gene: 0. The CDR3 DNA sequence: TGTGCCAGCAGCGTAAGCGGGAGCTCCTACAATGAGCAGTTCTTC. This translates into CASSVSGSSYNEQFF.

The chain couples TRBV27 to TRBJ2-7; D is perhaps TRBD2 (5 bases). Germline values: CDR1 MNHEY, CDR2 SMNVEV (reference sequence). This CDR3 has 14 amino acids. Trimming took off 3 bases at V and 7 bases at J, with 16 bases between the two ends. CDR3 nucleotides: TGTGCCAGCAGTTTGCAAGGACTTCCTTGGGAGCAGTACTTC. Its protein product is CASSLQGLPWEQYF.

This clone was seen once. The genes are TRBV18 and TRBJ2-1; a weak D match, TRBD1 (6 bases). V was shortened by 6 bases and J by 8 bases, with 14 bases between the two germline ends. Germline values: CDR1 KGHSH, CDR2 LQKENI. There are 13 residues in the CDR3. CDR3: CASSNRDSDEQFF. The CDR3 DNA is TGTGCCAGCTCGAACAGGGATAGCGATGAGCAGTTCTTC.

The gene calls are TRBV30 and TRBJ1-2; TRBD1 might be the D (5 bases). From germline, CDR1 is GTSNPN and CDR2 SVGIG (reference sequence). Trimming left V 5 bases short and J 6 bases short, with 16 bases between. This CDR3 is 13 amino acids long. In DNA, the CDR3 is TGTGCCTGGGCAGCAGGGTTTCTGCATGGCTACACCTTC. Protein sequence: CAWAAGFLHGYTF.

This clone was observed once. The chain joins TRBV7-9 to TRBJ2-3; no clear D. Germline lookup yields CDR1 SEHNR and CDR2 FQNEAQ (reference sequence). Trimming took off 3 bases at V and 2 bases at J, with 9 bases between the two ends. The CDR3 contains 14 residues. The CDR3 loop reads CASSLRQITDTQYF. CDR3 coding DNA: TGTGCCAGCAGCTTGAGGCAGATCACAGATACGCAGTATTTT.

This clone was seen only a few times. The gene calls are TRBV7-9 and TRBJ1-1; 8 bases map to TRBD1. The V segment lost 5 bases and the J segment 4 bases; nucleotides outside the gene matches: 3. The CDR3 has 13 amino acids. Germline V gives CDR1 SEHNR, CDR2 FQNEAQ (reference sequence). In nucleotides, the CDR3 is TGTGCCAGCAGCCGGACAGGGATCACTGAAGCTTTCTTT. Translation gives CASSRTGITEAFF.

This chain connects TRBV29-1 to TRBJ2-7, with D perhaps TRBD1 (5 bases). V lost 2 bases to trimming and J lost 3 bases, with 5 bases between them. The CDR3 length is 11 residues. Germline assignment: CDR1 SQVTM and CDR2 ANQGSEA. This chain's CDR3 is CSVERGYEQYF. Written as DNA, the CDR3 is TGCAGCGTTGAAAGGGGCTACGAGCAGTACTTC.

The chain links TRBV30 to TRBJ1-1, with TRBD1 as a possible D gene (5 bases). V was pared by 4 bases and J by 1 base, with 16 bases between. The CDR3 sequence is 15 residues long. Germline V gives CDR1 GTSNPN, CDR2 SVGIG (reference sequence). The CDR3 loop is CAWTHRGRPNTEAFF. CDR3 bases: TGTGCCTGGACCCACCGGGGCAGACCGAACACTGAAGCTTTCTTT.

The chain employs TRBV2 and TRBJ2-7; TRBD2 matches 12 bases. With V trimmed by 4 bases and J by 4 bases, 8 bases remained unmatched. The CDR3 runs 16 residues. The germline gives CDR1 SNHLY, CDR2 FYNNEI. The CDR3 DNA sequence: TGTGCCAGCAGTGGTCTTGGACTAGCGGGGATTTACGAGCAGTACTTC. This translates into CASSGLGLAGIYEQYF.

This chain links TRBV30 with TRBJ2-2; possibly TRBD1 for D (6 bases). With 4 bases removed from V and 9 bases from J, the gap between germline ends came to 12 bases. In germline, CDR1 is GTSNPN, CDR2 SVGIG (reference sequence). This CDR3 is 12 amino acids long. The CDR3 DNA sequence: TGTGCCTGGAAAGGGGGAACTAGGGAGCTGTTTTTT. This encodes CAWKGGTRELFF.

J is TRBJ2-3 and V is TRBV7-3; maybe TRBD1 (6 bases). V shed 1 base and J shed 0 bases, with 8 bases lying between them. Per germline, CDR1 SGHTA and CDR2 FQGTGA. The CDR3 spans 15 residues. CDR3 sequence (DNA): TGTGCCAGCAGCTTAAATGGACAGAGCACAGATACGCAGTATTTT. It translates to CASSLNGQSTDTQYF.

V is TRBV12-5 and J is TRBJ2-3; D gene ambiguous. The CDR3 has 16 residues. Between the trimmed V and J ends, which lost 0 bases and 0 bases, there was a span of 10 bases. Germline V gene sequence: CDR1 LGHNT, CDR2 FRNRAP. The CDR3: CASGLVLWASTDTQYF. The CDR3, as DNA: TGTGCTAGTGGTTTGGTATTATGGGCCAGCACAGATACGCAGTATTTT.

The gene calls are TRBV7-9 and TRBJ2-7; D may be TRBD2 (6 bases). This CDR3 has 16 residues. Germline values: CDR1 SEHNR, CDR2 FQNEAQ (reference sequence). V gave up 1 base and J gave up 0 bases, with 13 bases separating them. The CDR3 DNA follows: TGTGCCAGCAGCTTAGGGGCTAGCGTGAGCTCCTACGAGCAGTACTTC. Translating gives CASSLGASVSSYEQYF.

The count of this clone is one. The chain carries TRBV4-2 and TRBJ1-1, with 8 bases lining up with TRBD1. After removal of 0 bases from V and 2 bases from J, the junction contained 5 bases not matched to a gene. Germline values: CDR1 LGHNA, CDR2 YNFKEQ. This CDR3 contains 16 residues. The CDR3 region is CASSQDNRGINTEAFF. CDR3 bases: TGTGCCAGCAGCCAAGATAACAGGGGGATCAACACTGAAGCTTTCTTT.

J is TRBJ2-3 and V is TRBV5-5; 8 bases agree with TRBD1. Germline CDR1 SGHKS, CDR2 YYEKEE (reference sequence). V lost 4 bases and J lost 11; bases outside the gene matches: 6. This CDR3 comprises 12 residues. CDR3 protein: CASSRPGQEQYF. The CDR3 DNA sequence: TGTGCCAGCAGCCGTCCGGGACAGGAGCAGTATTTT.

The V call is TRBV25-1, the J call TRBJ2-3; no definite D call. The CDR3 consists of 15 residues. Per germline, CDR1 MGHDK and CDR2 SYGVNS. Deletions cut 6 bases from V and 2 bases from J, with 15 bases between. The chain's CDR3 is CASSLIGRHTDTQYF. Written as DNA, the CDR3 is TGTGCCAGCAGCCTTATCGGGCGACACACAGATACGCAGTATTTT.

Written as DNA, the CDR3 is TGTGCCAGCAGTCTCGGTGGGGCTGGTTCACCCCTCCACTTT. As protein: CASSLGGAGSPLHF. The chain recombines TRBV6-5 with TRBJ1-6; maybe TRBD1 (5 bases). Germline loops: CDR1 MNHEY, CDR2 SVGAGI. Trimming shortened V by 5 bases and J by 9 bases, and 14 bases separated the two germline ends. This CDR3 spans 14 amino acids.

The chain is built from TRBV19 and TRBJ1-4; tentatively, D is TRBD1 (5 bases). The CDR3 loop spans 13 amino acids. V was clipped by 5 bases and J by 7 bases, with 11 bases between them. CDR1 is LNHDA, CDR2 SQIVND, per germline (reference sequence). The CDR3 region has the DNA TGTGCCAGTAGTTCGGGACGTCGTGAAAAACTGTTTTTT. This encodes CASSSGRREKLFF. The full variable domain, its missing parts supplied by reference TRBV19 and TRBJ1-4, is DGGITQSPKYLFRKEGQNVTLSCEQNLNHDAMYWYRQDPGQGLRLIYYSQIVNDFQKGDIAEGYSVSREKKESFPLTVTSAQKNPTAFYLCASSSGRREKLFFGSGTQLSVL.

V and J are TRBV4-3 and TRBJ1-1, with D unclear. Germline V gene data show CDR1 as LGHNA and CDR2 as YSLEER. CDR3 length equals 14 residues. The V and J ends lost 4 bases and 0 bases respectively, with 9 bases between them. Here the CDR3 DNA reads TGCGCCAGCAGCCCGGGCCGATTGAACACTGAAGCTTTCTTT. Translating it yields CASSPGRLNTEAFF.

DNA of the CDR3: TGTGCCAGCACCCGAGGGACAGGGGCCCTATCTGGAAACACCATATATTTT. Amino acids: CASTRGTGALSGNTIYF. The V and J genes are TRBV28 and TRBJ1-3, with 10 bases fitting TRBD1. V dropped 7 bases and J dropped 1; count of bases not matched to a gene: 10. The germline gives CDR1 MDHEN, CDR2 SYDVKM. CDR3 length: 17 amino acids.

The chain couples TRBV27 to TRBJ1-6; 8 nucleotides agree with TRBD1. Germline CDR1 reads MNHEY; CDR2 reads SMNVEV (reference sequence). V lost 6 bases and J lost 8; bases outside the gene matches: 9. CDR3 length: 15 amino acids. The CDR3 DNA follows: TGTGCCAGCAGCTTGGGGACAGGTACGGATTCACCCCTCCACTTT. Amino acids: CASSLGTGTDSPLHF.

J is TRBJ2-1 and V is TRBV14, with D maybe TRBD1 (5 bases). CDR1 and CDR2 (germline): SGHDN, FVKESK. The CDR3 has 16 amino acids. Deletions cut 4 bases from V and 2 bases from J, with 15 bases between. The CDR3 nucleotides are TGTGCCAGCAGCCCCCAGGGTTGGCGAACCTACAATGAGCAGTTCTTC. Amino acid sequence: CASSPQGWRTYNEQFF.

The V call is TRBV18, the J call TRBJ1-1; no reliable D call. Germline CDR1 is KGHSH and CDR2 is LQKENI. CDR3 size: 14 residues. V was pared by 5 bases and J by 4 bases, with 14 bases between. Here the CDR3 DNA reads TGTGCCAGCTCATACGAGGGAACGGGCACTGAAGCTTTCTTT. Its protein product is CASSYEGTGTEAFF.

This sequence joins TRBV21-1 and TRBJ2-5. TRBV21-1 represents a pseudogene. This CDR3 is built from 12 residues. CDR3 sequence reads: CASSKAGKTQYF. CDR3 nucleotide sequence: TGTGCCAGCAGCAAAGCTGGAAAGACCCAGTACTTC.

The CDR3 spells CASSHRPGASEAFF. As DNA, the CDR3 is TGTGCCAGCAGCCATAGGCCGGGGGCGTCTGAAGCTTTCTTT. The chain recombines TRBV14 with TRBJ1-1, with a possible D match to TRBD1 (6 bases). Germline CDR1 and CDR2: SGHDN and FVKESK. The CDR3 is made up of 14 amino acids. Trimming cost V 3 bases and J 6 bases, with 14 bases left between them.

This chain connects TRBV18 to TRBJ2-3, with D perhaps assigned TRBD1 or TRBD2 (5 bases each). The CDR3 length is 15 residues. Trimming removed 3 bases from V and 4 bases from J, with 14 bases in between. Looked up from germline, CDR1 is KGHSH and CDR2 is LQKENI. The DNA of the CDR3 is TGTGCCAGCTCACCCCGGGACGCCCGTGCAGATACGCAGTATTTT. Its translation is CASSPRDARADTQYF.

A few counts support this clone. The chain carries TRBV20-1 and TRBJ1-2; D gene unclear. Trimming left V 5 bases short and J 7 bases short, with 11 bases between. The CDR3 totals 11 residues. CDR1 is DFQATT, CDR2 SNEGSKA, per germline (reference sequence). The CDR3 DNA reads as TGCAGTGCTGGGTCGGGAATTGGCTACACCTTC. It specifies CSAGSGIGYTF.

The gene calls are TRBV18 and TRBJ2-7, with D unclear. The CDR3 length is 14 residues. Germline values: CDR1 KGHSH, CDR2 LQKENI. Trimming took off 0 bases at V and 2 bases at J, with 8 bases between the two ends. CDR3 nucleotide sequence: TGTGCCAGCTCACCACCGATGATTCCCTACGAGCAGTACTTC. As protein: CASSPPMIPYEQYF.

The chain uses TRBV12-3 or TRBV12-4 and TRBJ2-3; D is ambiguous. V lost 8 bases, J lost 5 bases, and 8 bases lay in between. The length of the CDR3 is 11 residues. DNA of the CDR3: TGTGCCAGCCACTGGAAAGATACGCAGTATTTT. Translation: CASHWKDTQYF.

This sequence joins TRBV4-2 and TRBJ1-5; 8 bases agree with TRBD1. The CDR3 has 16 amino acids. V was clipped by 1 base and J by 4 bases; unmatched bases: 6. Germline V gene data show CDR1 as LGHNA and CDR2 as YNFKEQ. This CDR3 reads CASSQAGGRVNQPQHF. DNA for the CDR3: TGTGCCAGCAGCCAAGCAGGGGGCCGGGTTAATCAGCCCCAGCATTTT.